This T cell receptor beta chain was retrieved from a study of T cells in localized non-small cell lung cancer. Deletions cut 8 bases from V and 3 bases from J, with 8 bases between. The CDR3 sequence is 12 residues long. Germline V gene lookup returns CDR1 MDHEN and CDR2 SYDVKM. Libraries were prepared by immunoSEQ multiplex PCR; TCRdb keeps only in-frame clonotypes and omits some of them. The sample lists about 23,000 clones, 90% occurring once. The material was peripheral blood, obtained before any cancer treatment. The J gene is TRBJ1-5, the V gene TRBV28; tentatively, D is TRBD1 (6 bases). The sequence was obtained from a woman aged 40 to 75 with stage I lung adenocarcinoma. The CDR3 nucleotides are TGTGCCAGCGGGGGCCTCAATCAGCCCCAGCATTTT. It yields the protein CASGGLNQPQHF. The whole variable domain, remainder taken from reference TRBV28 and TRBJ1-5, is DVKVTQSSRYLVKRTGEKVFLECVQDMDHENMFWYRQDPGLGLRLIYFSYDVKMKEKGDIPEGYSVSREKKERFSLILESASTNQTSMYLCASGGLNQPQHFGDGTRLSIL.